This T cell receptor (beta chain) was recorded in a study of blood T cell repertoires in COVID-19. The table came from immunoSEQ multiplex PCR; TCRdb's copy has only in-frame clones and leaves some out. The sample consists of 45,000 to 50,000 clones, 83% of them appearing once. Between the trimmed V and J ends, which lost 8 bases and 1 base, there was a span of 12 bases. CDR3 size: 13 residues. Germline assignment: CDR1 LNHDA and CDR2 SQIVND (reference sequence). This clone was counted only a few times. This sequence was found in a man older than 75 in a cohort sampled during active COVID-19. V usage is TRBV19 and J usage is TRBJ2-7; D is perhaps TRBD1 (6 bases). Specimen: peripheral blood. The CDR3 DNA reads TGTGCCAGTGGCAGGGGTCTTTCCTACGAGCAGTACTTC. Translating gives CASGRGLSYEQYF.